This T cell receptor (beta chain) derives from a study of T cell responses to AZD1222 COVID-19 vaccine. Germline CDR1 and CDR2: MDHEN and SYDVKM. The CDR3 extends over 15 amino acids. V lost 5 bases to trimming and J lost 2 bases, with 16 bases between them. Some clones are missing from TCRdb's copy, which holds only in-frame ones; the method was immunoSEQ multiplex PCR. The top ten hold about 4.9% of the sample, which has 130,000 to 150,000 clones, approximately 85% seen once. This clone was recorded only once. V is TRBV28 and J is TRBJ2-7; the D gene is possibly TRBD2 (6 bases). This sequence was found in an adult who received the MenACWY meningococcal vaccine as a control. The starting material was peripheral blood, obtained 28 days after the second dose of the MenACWY control vaccine. The chain's CDR3 is CASSVPGTFAYEQYF. The CDR3 region has the DNA TGTGCCAGCAGTGTCCCCGGGACTTTCGCCTACGAGCAGTACTTC.